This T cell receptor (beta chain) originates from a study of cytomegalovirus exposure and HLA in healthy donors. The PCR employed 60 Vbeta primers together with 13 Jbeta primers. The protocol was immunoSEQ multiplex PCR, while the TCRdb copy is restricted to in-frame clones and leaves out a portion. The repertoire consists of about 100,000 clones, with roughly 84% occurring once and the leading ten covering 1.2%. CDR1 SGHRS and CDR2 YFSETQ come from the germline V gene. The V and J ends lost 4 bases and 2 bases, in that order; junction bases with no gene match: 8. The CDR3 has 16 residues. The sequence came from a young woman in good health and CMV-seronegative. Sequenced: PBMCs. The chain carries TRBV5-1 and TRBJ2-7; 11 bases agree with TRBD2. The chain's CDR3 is CASSPGTSGPTYEQYF. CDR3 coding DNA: TGCGCCAGCAGCCCCGGGACTAGCGGTCCCACCTACGAGCAGTACTTC. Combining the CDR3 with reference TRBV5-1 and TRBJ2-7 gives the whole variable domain KAGVTQTPRYLIKTRGQQVTLSCSPISGHRSVSWYQQTPGQGLQFLFEYFSETQRNKGNFPGRFSGRQFSNSRSEMNVSTLELGDSALYLCASSPGTSGPTYEQYFGPGTRLTVT.